This T cell receptor (beta chain) was documented in a study of cytomegalovirus exposure and HLA in healthy donors. The study's findings and limits: Associated with cytomegalovirus, according to the listing, were fewer than 200 TCR beta chains. Generally TCR sequences proved uncommon, though certain public TCRs appeared in numerous donors.

V gave up 7 bases and J gave up 6 bases; unmatched junction bases: 6. Germline lookup yields CDR1 MNHNY and CDR2 SVGAGI (reference sequence). This CDR3 region has 14 residues. It was the roughly 130-subject validation cohort, separate from the approximately 680-subject first cohort, to which the donors belonged. Produced via immunoSEQ multiplex PCR; TCRdb's table is partial and in-frame only. The sample includes 100,000 to 150,000 clones, roughly 89% of them seen just once. On this clone: Its cognate antigen is unknown.

The clonotype was recovered from a woman under 30 in good health and CMV-seronegative. The material sequenced was PBMCs. The chain combines TRBV6-6 with TRBJ1-5, with TRBD1 matching over 10 bases. The CDR3 DNA reads TGTGCCAGCACCGGGGGACAGGGGTTTCAGCCCCAGCATTTT. Its protein is CASTGGQGFQPQHF.